A single sample is the source of the 18 T cell receptor beta chains below, sequenced in a study of blood T cell repertoires in COVID-19. Some clones are missing from TCRdb's copy, which holds only in-frame ones; the method was immunoSEQ multiplex PCR. The sample yields about 520,000 clones, approximately 85% seen once. Sequencing input: peripheral blood. Every receptor here comes from a human donor in a cohort sampled during active COVID-19.

Only one count was recorded for this clone. The chain links TRBV7-2 to TRBJ2-7; possibly TRBD1 for D (6 bases). The CDR3 length is 14 residues. Germline assignment: CDR1 SGHTA and CDR2 FQGNSA. V lost 5 bases to trimming and J lost 3 bases, with 14 bases between them. Written as DNA, the CDR3 is TGTGCCAGCAGCCGCCGGACAGAGAGCTACGAGCAGTACTTC. This codes for CASSRRTESYEQYF.

This chain joins TRBV25-1 and TRBJ2-7; 10 nucleotides match TRBD1. CDR1 and CDR2 from the germline V gene are MGHDK and SYGVNS. J lost 3 bases, V lost 0 bases, and 2 bases had no gene match. This CDR3 spans 15 amino acids. CDR3 sequence: CASSEYRTGGYEQYF. The CDR3 nucleotides read TGTGCCAGCAGTGAATATAGGACAGGGGGCTACGAGCAGTACTTC.

The gene calls are TRBV6-5 and TRBJ1-1; maybe TRBD1 (5 bases). Trimming cost V 7 bases and J 2 bases, with 14 bases left between them. Germline V gene data show CDR1 as MNHEY and CDR2 as SVGAGI. The length of the CDR3 is 14 residues. The DNA of the CDR3 is TGTGCCAGCATCAGATCAGGACATAACACTGAAGCTTTCTTT. It encodes CASIRSGHNTEAFF.

This clone was seen more than once but under ten times. This chain uses TRBV6-5 with TRBJ1-2, with D tentatively TRBD1 (6 bases). The CDR3 consists of 13 residues. With 2 bases removed from V and 7 bases from J, the gap between germline ends came to 11 bases. Germline values: CDR1 MNHEY, CDR2 SVGAGI. CDR3 nucleotide sequence: TGTGCCAGCAGTTACGAGCAGGGGTTTGGCTACACCTTC. Amino acids: CASSYEQGFGYTF.

The chain couples TRBV19 to TRBJ1-5, with TRBD1 matching 7 bases. The V and J ends lost 9 bases and 3 bases, in that order; junction bases with no gene match: 11. The CDR3 totals 15 residues. Germline CDR1 reads LNHDA; CDR2 reads SQIVND (reference sequence). The CDR3 DNA sequence: TGTGCCAGCGACGCTCCGGGACAGCCCAATCAGCCCCAGCATTTT. This sequence encodes CASDAPGQPNQPQHF.

This chain's CDR3 is CASSLEPVNNEQFF. The CDR3 DNA reads TGCGCCAGCAGCTTGGAACCGGTTAACAATGAGCAGTTCTTC. This rearrangement joins TRBV5-1 to TRBJ2-1; D unresolved. Germline CDR1 and CDR2: SGHRS and YFSETQ. This CDR3 has 14 amino acids. Trimming took 0 bases from V and 5 from J, leaving 9 bases between them.

This clone was recorded a few times. The rearrangement uses TRBV7-3 and TRBJ2-1; D might be TRBD1 (5 bases). V lost 5 bases to trimming and J lost 8 bases, with 16 bases between them. Germline V gene lookup returns CDR1 SGHTA and CDR2 FQGTGA. The CDR3 is 14 amino acids. CDR3 region: CASSIHLQDDEQFF. The CDR3 nucleotides read TGTGCCAGCAGCATCCACCTACAGGACGATGAGCAGTTCTTC.

CDR3 sequence: CSVDPTGTGELFF. Here the CDR3 DNA reads TGCAGCGTTGATCCGACGGGCACCGGGGAGCTGTTTTTT. The chain is built from TRBV29-1 and TRBJ2-2; unclear D gene. CDR1 and CDR2 from the germline V gene are SQVTM and ANQGSEA. Trimming removed 3 bases at V and 4 bases at J, with 9 bases between. CDR3 length equals 13 residues.

The chain couples TRBV7-2 to TRBJ2-5; possible D gene TRBD1, 6 bases. Trimming pared 5 bases from V and 9 bases from J, leaving 19 bases between. The CDR3 has 14 amino acids. Germline V CDR1 and CDR2: SGHTA, FQGNSA. CDR3: CASSQGLQAAAQYF. As DNA, the CDR3 is TGTGCCAGCAGCCAGGGGTTACAGGCCGCGGCCCAGTACTTC.

This chain connects TRBV12-5 to TRBJ2-5; tentative D call: TRBD1 (5 bases). The CDR3 covers 16 residues. Germline CDR1 reads LGHNT; CDR2 reads FRNRAP. The V and J ends lost 0 bases and 1 base respectively, with 12 bases between them. The CDR3 nucleotides read TGTGCTAGTGGTTTGGTACCAGGGCCGAGCCAAGAGACCCAGTACTTC. Protein sequence: CASGLVPGPSQETQYF. The entire variable domain, with the rest obtained from reference TRBV12-5 and TRBJ2-5, is as follows: DARVTQTPRHKVTEMGQEVTMRCQPILGHNTVFWYRQTMMQGLELLAYFRNRAPLDDSGMPKDRFSAEMPDATLATLKIQPSEPRDSAVYFCASGLVPGPSQETQYFGPGTRLLVL.

The V call is TRBV6-4, the J call TRBJ1-2; 8 bases match TRBD1. CDR3 size: 15 residues. Germline CDR1 is MRHNA and CDR2 is SNTAGT. Losses at the gene ends were 4 bases for V and 4 bases for J; bases not matched to a gene: 8. CDR3 coding DNA: TGTGCCAGCAGTGCAGGGGGCCCTTACCCCTATGGCTACACCTTC. This translates into CASSAGGPYPYGYTF.

J is TRBJ2-5 and V is TRBV5-1, with D perhaps TRBD1 (6 bases). The CDR3 totals 12 residues. Trimming removed 7 bases from V and 3 bases from J, with 10 bases in between. The germline gives CDR1 SGHRS, CDR2 YFSETQ. The CDR3 bases are TGCGCCAGCGGAGCAGGGGAAGAGACCCAGTACTTC. The encoded protein is CASGAGEETQYF.

The gene calls are TRBV30 and TRBJ1-5; 9 nucleotides match TRBD1. CDR1 GTSNPN and CDR2 SVGIG come from the germline V gene (reference sequence). The CDR3 sequence is 15 residues long. Trimming cost V 2 bases and J 4 bases; bases outside gene matches: 6. CDR3 coding DNA: TGTGCCTGGAGTTCCGGGACAGGGTCGAATCAGCCCCAGCATTTT. As protein: CAWSSGTGSNQPQHF.

This sequence joins TRBV25-1 and TRBJ2-1, with D perhaps TRBD2 (6 bases). Germline CDR1 is MGHDK and CDR2 is SYGVNS. Trimming stripped 5 bases from V and 5 bases from J, with 13 bases between. The CDR3 sequence is 14 residues long. This CDR3 is CASSWGLNDNEQFF. CDR3 in DNA: TGTGCCAGCAGTTGGGGACTTAACGACAATGAGCAGTTCTTC.

The rearrangement joins TRBV6-5 to TRBJ2-7, with TRBD2 as a possible D gene (6 bases). V lost 6 bases, J lost 5 bases, and 17 bases lay in between. The germline V gene has CDR1 MNHEY and CDR2 SVGAGI. The CDR3 consists of 14 residues. CDR3 sequence (DNA): TGTGCCAGCAGCCTCGACGGAGGGCTAGACGAGCAGTACTTC. This codes for CASSLDGGLDEQYF.

The chain links TRBV6-5 to TRBJ2-3; perhaps TRBD1 as D (7 bases). V shed 0 bases and J shed 4 bases, with 14 bases lying between them. The CDR3 contains 16 residues. CDR1 and CDR2 from the germline V gene are MNHEY and SVGAGI. Written as DNA, the CDR3 is TGTGCCAGCAGTTACTCGGTCAGGGGGGTGGCAGATACGCAGTATTTT. It is translated as CASSYSVRGVADTQYF.

V usage is TRBV11-2 and J usage is TRBJ1-6; D remains unclear. Germline assignment: CDR1 SGHAT and CDR2 FQNNGV. The CDR3 sequence is 15 residues long. V lost 2 bases, J lost 7 bases, and 12 bases lay in between. CDR3 sequence: CASSLNGRSNSPLHF. In DNA, the CDR3 is TGTGCCAGCAGCTTAAACGGGAGGAGCAATTCACCCCTCCACTTT.

V gene TRBV25-1 combines with J gene TRBJ2-1; 12 bases line up with TRBD2. Germline V lookup: CDR1 MGHDK, CDR2 SYGVNS. The CDR3 is made up of 16 amino acids. Unmatched junction bases numbered 7, after V lost 5 bases and J lost 5 bases. CDR3 amino acids: CASSRTSGIGDNEQFF. As DNA, the CDR3 is TGTGCCAGCAGTCGGACTAGCGGGATAGGGGACAATGAGCAGTTCTTC.